Below, 6 T cell receptor beta chains from the same sample are listed, as sequenced in a study of CD8 T cells in Susac syndrome. cDNA came from roughly 0.53 to 1 ug RNA primed by random hexamers. TCRdb processed the immunoSEQ multiplex PCR reads anew with MiXCR; each CDR3 protein has one entry. The sample includes approximately 120,000 distinct CDR3 sequences, 80% to 95% of them seen just once. The material sequenced was CD8+ T cells from PBMCs. All receptors come from a human donor with multiple sclerosis.

The rearrangement uses TRBV7-9 and TRBJ1-2; the D is unclear. V shed 4 bases and J shed 6 bases, with 18 bases lying between them. CDR1 SEHNR and CDR2 FQNEAQ come from the germline V gene (reference sequence). The CDR3 has 15 residues. Here the CDR3 reads CASSSGDYGVNGYTF. The CDR3 coding sequence is TGTGCCAGCAGCTCGGGCGATTACGGGGTAAATGGCTACACCTTC.

This clonotype has a single count. This chain connects TRBV4-2 to TRBJ2-1; 12 nucleotides match TRBD2. V lost 0 bases, J lost 12 bases, and 6 bases stayed unmatched. CDR1 is LGHNA and CDR2 is YNFKEQ in the germline V gene. The CDR3 totals 15 residues. Here the CDR3 DNA reads TGTGCCAGCAGCCAAGAGCGTCTAGCGGGAGGGGGGCAGTTCTTC. This gives the protein CASSQERLAGGGQFF.

The chain joins TRBV13 to TRBJ2-7; D remains unclear. This CDR3 region has 14 residues. V was trimmed by 0 bases and J by 0 bases, leaving 6 bases between them. CDR1 and CDR2 (germline): PRHDT, FYEKMQ (reference sequence). The DNA of the CDR3 is TGTGCCAGCAGCTTAGGACGGGCCTCCTACGAGCAGTACGTC. Its protein product is CASSLGRASYEQYV.

This clonotype was counted a single time. V usage is TRBV5-1 and J usage is TRBJ2-1, with 8 positions matching TRBD2. The V segment lost 4 bases and the J segment 7 bases; nucleotides outside the gene matches: 10. The CDR3 contains 15 residues. CDR1 is SGHRS, CDR2 YFSETQ, per germline. CDR3 nucleotides: TGCGCCAGCAGCGGGATCAGGACTAGCCCTAATGAGCAGTTCTTC. Translated, it gives CASSGIRTSPNEQFF.

The chain couples TRBV9 to TRBJ2-3, with TRBD1 matching 7 bases. CDR1 is SGDLS and CDR2 is YYNGEE in the germline V gene. The V and J ends lost 0 bases and 2 bases, in that order; junction bases with no gene match: 3. The CDR3 covers 15 residues. Written as DNA, the CDR3 is TGTGCCAGCAGCGTAGGGGACAGTGTCACAGATACGCAGTATTTT. Translated: CASSVGDSVTDTQYF.

The V and J genes are TRBV11-2 and TRBJ1-3, with unresolved D. CDR1 SGHAT and CDR2 FQNNGV come from the germline V gene. The CDR3 is 16 amino acids. Trimming left V 1 base short and J 0 bases short, with 10 bases between. CDR3 sequence (DNA): TGTGCCAGCAGCTTAGGATTCGGAAGCTCTGGAAACACCATATATTTT. It encodes CASSLGFGSSGNTIYF.